Shown below are 20 T cell receptor beta chains from a single sample sequenced in a study of T-cell reconstitution after alpha-beta-depleted transplantation in children. Overall study results and limits: Fresh T-cell production supplied most of the T-cell counts and diversity seen one year after transplant.

These TCRs are of unknown antigen specificity. Using unique molecular identifiers, the investigators prepared the TCRbeta library. In TCRdb, the PCR reads were re-called with MiXCR into one record per CDR3 protein. The table has hundreds of thousands of distinct CDR3 sequences, 6.5% to 9% seen once. Sequences were derived from peripheral blood, sampled 360 days after TCRalphabeta/CD19-depleted stem cell transplant. The receptors here all came from a female patient between 2 and 10 years old who had a stem cell transplant for Fanconi anemia, so the T cells may come from the graft donor.

This clonotype was detected many times. The chain is built from TRBV29-1 and TRBJ2-5; D unresolved. Trimming removed 6 bases at V and 3 bases at J, with 14 bases between. Germline CDR1 reads SQVTM; CDR2 reads ANQGSEA. The CDR3 has 13 residues. CDR3 sequence: CSVAPVVEETQYF. The DNA of the CDR3 is TGCAGCGTCGCCCCGGTAGTAGAAGAGACCCAGTACTTC.

This clonotype appeared many times. The chain recombines TRBV29-1 with TRBJ2-5; D uncertain. V lost 5 bases and J 1 base, leaving 5 bases between the germline ends. This CDR3 is 11 amino acids long. Germline CDR1 reads SQVTM; CDR2 reads ANQGSEA. The CDR3 sequence is CSVRLQETQYF. The CDR3 DNA reads as TGCAGCGTTAGACTCCAAGAGACCCAGTACTTC.

This clonotype occurred many times. This chain links TRBV10-3 with TRBJ2-7; 13 bases map to TRBD2. V lost 6 bases to trimming and J lost 3 bases; unmatched junction nucleotides: 2. The CDR3 contains 14 residues. Per the germline V gene, CDR1 is ENHRY and CDR2 is SYGVKD. The CDR3 sequence is CAIRRTSGSYEQYF. The CDR3 region has the DNA TGTGCCATCAGGAGGACTAGCGGGAGCTACGAGCAGTACTTC.

This clonotype was recorded at least ten times. The chain carries TRBV5-1 and TRBJ1-1, with D possibly matching TRBD1 (6 bases). Deletions cut 4 bases from V and 3 bases from J, with 16 bases between. This CDR3 has 15 amino acids. The germline V gene has CDR1 SGHRS and CDR2 YFSETQ. CDR3 sequence reads: CASSPPGQGHTEAFF. The CDR3 region has the DNA TGCGCCAGCAGCCCTCCGGGACAAGGGCACACTGAAGCTTTCTTT.

This clonotype has only a few counts. The chain employs TRBV9 and TRBJ1-6, with a tentative D call TRBD1 (5 bases). V was cut by 3 bases and J by 11 bases, with 18 bases left in between. Germline assignment: CDR1 SGDLS and CDR2 YYNGEE. This CDR3 contains 15 residues. The CDR3 DNA reads TGTGCCAGCAGCGGGACAAAGGCGATAATGGCACCCCTCCACTTT. Its protein product is CASSGTKAIMAPLHF.

This clonotype occurred many times. This rearrangement joins TRBV4-3 to TRBJ2-2; D ambiguous. V was clipped by 4 bases and J by 5 bases, with 8 bases between them. CDR1 and CDR2 (germline): LGHNA, YSLEER. CDR3 length: 13 residues. In DNA, the CDR3 is TGCGCCAGCAGCCTGATGGGGACCGGGGAGCTGTTTTTT. As protein: CASSLMGTGELFF.

This clonotype has at least ten counts. CDR3 loop: CASSLWASGENTGELFF. CDR3 in DNA: TGTGCCAGCAGTTTATGGGCTAGCGGGGAGAACACCGGGGAGCTGTTTTTT. The chain has TRBV28 and TRBJ2-2; TRBD2 agrees at 9 bases. The CDR3 has 17 amino acids. Germline V gene sequence: CDR1 MDHEN, CDR2 SYDVKM. The V gene end was trimmed by 0 bases and the J gene end by 1 base; junction bases not matched to a gene: 3.

V gene TRBV27 combines with J gene TRBJ2-7; 14 bases agree with TRBD2. CDR1 and CDR2 (germline): MNHEY, SMNVEV (reference sequence). After removal of 0 bases from V and 0 bases from J, the junction contained 4 bases not matched to a gene. CDR3 length: 18 amino acids. The CDR3 protein is CASSLSGTSGGLSYEQYF. CDR3 nucleotides: TGTGCCAGCAGTTTATCCGGGACTAGCGGGGGCCTCTCCTACGAGCAGTACTTC.

This clonotype was recorded at least ten times. This chain's CDR3 is CASSQIPQHVGTRLFF. The CDR3 coding sequence is TGTGCCAGCAGCCAAATTCCCCAGCACGTTGGGACTAGACTGTTCTTC. V gene TRBV3-1 combines with J gene TRBJ2-1, with 8 bases matching TRBD2. Germline CDR1 is LGHDT and CDR2 is YNNKEL (reference sequence). J was trimmed by 15 bases and V by 2 bases; bases with no gene match: 18. The CDR3 covers 16 residues.

This clonotype was counted ten times or more. The chain recombines TRBV5-6 with TRBJ2-3; 7 nucleotides line up with TRBD2. CDR1 and CDR2 from the germline V gene are SGHDT and YYEEEE. The V and J ends lost 1 base and 4 bases, in that order; junction bases with no gene match: 6. CDR3 length: 15 residues. The CDR3 bases are TGTGCCAGCAGCTTGAGGGCTAGCGGCCCAGATACGCAGTATTTT. Protein sequence: CASSLRASGPDTQYF.

At least ten counts were recorded for this clonotype. V usage is TRBV5-1 and J usage is TRBJ1-1; D is ambiguous. V shed 0 bases and J shed 0 bases, with 9 bases lying between them. Germline V gene lookup returns CDR1 SGHRS and CDR2 YFSETQ. This CDR3 contains 15 residues. The CDR3 reads CASSLGQKLNTEAFF. The CDR3 DNA reads TGCGCCAGCAGCTTGGGACAAAAATTGAACACTGAAGCTTTCTTT.

This clonotype was observed at least ten times. V usage is TRBV20-1 and J usage is TRBJ1-1; TRBD1 matches 7 bases. The CDR3 loop spans 13 amino acids. V lost 3 bases and J lost 4; bases outside the gene matches: 5. From germline, CDR1 is DFQATT and CDR2 SNEGSKA (reference sequence). The CDR3 loop is CSASPDRATEAFF. CDR3 sequence (DNA): TGCAGTGCTAGCCCAGACAGGGCCACTGAAGCTTTCTTT.

The chain links TRBV3-1 to TRBJ2-5; the match to TRBD2 covers 12 bases. The V gene end was trimmed by 4 bases and the J gene end by 3 bases; junction bases not matched to a gene: 0. In germline, CDR1 is LGHDT, CDR2 YNNKEL (reference sequence). The CDR3 is made up of 14 amino acids. The CDR3 spells CASSRLAGEETQYF. CDR3 in DNA: TGTGCCAGCAGCCGACTAGCGGGAGAAGAGACCCAGTACTTC.

This clonotype showed up many times. This sequence joins TRBV5-1 and TRBJ1-6, with a tentative D call TRBD1 (6 bases). The germline gives CDR1 SGHRS, CDR2 YFSETQ. Deletions cut 1 base from V and 7 bases from J, with 15 bases between. The CDR3 length is 16 residues. The CDR3 loop reads CASSLWSGQNNSPLHF. CDR3 bases: TGCGCCAGCAGCTTGTGGTCTGGACAGAACAATTCACCCCTCCACTTT.

A few counts support this clonotype. V and J are TRBV2 and TRBJ1-1, with no clear D. Germline V gives CDR1 SNHLY, CDR2 FYNNEI. The CDR3 length is 13 residues. V lost 2 bases and J 0 bases, leaving 4 bases between the germline ends. The chain's CDR3 is CASSEMVNTEAFF. The CDR3 nucleotides are TGTGCCAGCAGTGAAATGGTGAACACTGAAGCTTTCTTT.

This clonotype was recorded at least ten times. CDR3 in DNA: TGCAGCGTTGAAGACTGGGCGGGGGCGCGGTGGGGAGAGCAGTTCTTC. This codes for CSVEDWAGARWGEQFF. V is TRBV29-1 and J is TRBJ2-1; D is perhaps TRBD2 (7 bases). The CDR3 consists of 16 residues. The germline CDR1 and CDR2 sequences are SQVTM and ANQGSEA. V dropped 0 bases and J dropped 10 bases, with 22 bases sitting between them.

Ten or more counts support this clonotype. V gene TRBV12-3 or TRBV12-4 combines with J gene TRBJ1-4; weak D call: TRBD1 (6 bases). The germline V and J ends were trimmed by 2 bases and 10 bases, with 17 bases remaining between them. The CDR3 covers 15 residues. CDR3 sequence reads: CASSLIRTVGIKLFF. CDR3 in DNA: TGTGCCAGCAGTTTAATTAGGACAGTAGGGATAAAACTGTTTTTT.

This clonotype was found many times. The rearrangement links TRBV20-1 to TRBJ2-5; 8 bases line up with TRBD1. The length of the CDR3 is 15 residues. Germline V lookup: CDR1 DFQATT, CDR2 SNEGSKA (reference sequence). The V gene end was trimmed by 6 bases and the J gene end by 1 base; junction bases not matched to a gene: 10. The CDR3 is CSAQPGGAAQETQYF. CDR3 nucleotide sequence: TGCAGTGCACAACCAGGGGGCGCCGCCCAAGAGACCCAGTACTTC.

This clonotype has just a few counts. The chain recombines TRBV7-9 with TRBJ1-6; D not resolved. V lost 4 bases and J 6 bases, leaving 10 bases between the germline ends. CDR1 and CDR2 (germline): SEHNR, FQNEAQ (reference sequence). The CDR3 totals 14 residues. The CDR3 nucleotides are TGTGCCAGCAGCTACGGACGGGTTAATTCACCCCTCCACTTT. Translated: CASSYGRVNSPLHF.

This clonotype occurred many times. The chain has TRBV12-3 or TRBV12-4 and TRBJ1-2; D perhaps matches TRBD1 (6 bases). Trimming left V 3 bases short and J 3 bases short, with 8 bases between. The CDR3 has 13 residues. This chain's CDR3 is CASSFGGDYGYTF. The CDR3 DNA sequence: TGTGCCAGCAGTTTCGGGGGCGACTATGGCTACACCTTC.